Presented here are 27 T cell receptor beta chains from one specimen sequenced in a study of CDR3 diversity in severe acne. TCRdb called the PCR reads again in MiXCR, with one record for every CDR3 protein. The table shows tens of thousands of distinct CDR3 sequences, with around 49% occurring only once. The specimen sequenced was blood. The receptors derive from a male donor in good health, without acne.

The CDR3 loop reads CASSPGQGPRGYTF. The CDR3 region has the DNA TGTGCCAGTAGTCCTGGACAGGGGCCTCGTGGCTACACCTTC. The chain recombines TRBV19 with TRBJ1-2, with 9 bases identical to TRBD1. V trimming: 5 bases; J trimming: 7 bases; junction bases outside the gene matches: 8. There are 14 residues in the CDR3. Germline V lookup: CDR1 LNHDA, CDR2 SQIVND (reference sequence).

V is TRBV20-1 and J is TRBJ2-1, with 13 bases lining up with TRBD2. V dropped 5 bases and J dropped 0; count of bases not matched to a gene: 4. The CDR3 length is 16 residues. CDR1 and CDR2 (germline): DFQATT, SNEGSKA (reference sequence). In DNA form, the CDR3 reads TGCAGTGCTGAGACTAGCGGGGGGTCCTCCTACAATGAGCAGTTCTTC. This gives the protein CSAETSGGSSYNEQFF.

This chain links TRBV20-1 with TRBJ2-3; 14 nucleotides align to TRBD2. Germline V gene lookup returns CDR1 DFQATT and CDR2 SNEGSKA (reference sequence). The CDR3 is 16 residues long. V trimming: 5 bases; J trimming: 0 bases; junction bases outside the gene matches: 4. The CDR3 nucleotides read TGCAGTGCTGGACTAGCGGGGGGAACTAGCACAGATACGCAGTATTTT. Its translation: CSAGLAGGTSTDTQYF.

This clonotype was recorded many times. The rearrangement joins TRBV7-9 to TRBJ1-4, with D unclear. The germline gives CDR1 SEHNR, CDR2 FQNEAQ (reference sequence). With 7 bases removed from V and 0 bases from J, the gap between germline ends came to 9 bases. The CDR3 totals 14 residues. DNA for the CDR3: TGTGCCAGCACCAAAGTTGCAACTAATGAAAAACTGTTTTTT. Its protein is CASTKVATNEKLFF.

The J gene is TRBJ1-1, the V gene TRBV10-3, with TRBD1 matching 7 bases. The V segment lost 11 bases and the J segment 5 bases; nucleotides outside the gene matches: 5. The CDR3 has 11 residues. Germline V gene data show CDR1 as ENHRY and CDR2 as SYGVKD. CDR3 amino acids: CAVTGDTEAFF. CDR3 DNA sequence: TGTGCCGTAACAGGGGATACTGAAGCTTTCTTT.

The DNA for the CDR3 is TGCAGTGCTAGAGTTTTCCCCAGGATTCTGGCGGGGGCGGGGGAGACCCAGTACTTC. Protein sequence: CSARVFPRILAGAGETQYF. V gene TRBV20-1 combines with J gene TRBJ2-5, with D possibly being TRBD2 (7 bases). The CDR3 totals 19 residues. CDR1 is DFQATT and CDR2 is SNEGSKA in the germline V gene (reference sequence). Trimming cost V 1 base and J 5 bases, with 29 bases left between them.

This clonotype was detected many times. The chain carries TRBV7-9 and TRBJ1-2, with no clear D. V was clipped by 1 base and J by 2 bases, with 5 bases between them. The CDR3 has 13 amino acids. Germline-derived CDR1 and CDR2 are SEHNR and FQNEAQ (reference sequence). CDR3: CASSLVGNYGYTF. DNA for the CDR3: TGTGCCAGCAGCTTAGTGGGAAACTATGGCTACACCTTC.

This clonotype has more than one count but fewer than ten. The chain joins TRBV25-1 to TRBJ1-1; 7 nucleotides agree with TRBD1. J lost 5 bases, V lost 4 bases, and 7 bases had no gene match. Per germline, CDR1 MGHDK and CDR2 SYGVNS. CDR3 size: 14 residues. CDR3 region: CASSGGGAGTEAFF. In DNA, the CDR3 is TGTGCCAGCAGTGGAGGGGGCGCGGGGACTGAAGCTTTCTTT.

About this clonotype itself: A read error may account for a junction end that differs from germline. The genes are TRBV7-2 and TRBJ1-2, with D possibly being TRBD1 (5 bases). The V gene's germline CDR1 is SGHTA and CDR2 FQGNSA. CDR3 size: 12 residues. CDR3 amino acids: CASSLGTSGYTF. DNA of the CDR3: TGCGCCAGCAGCCTAGGGACGTCCGGCTACACCTTC.

The V call is TRBV5-4, the J call TRBJ2-3, with 8 nucleotides matching TRBD2. Trimming at V came to 2 bases and at J to 6 bases, leaving 5 bases not matched to a gene. Germline V gives CDR1 SGHNT, CDR2 YYREEE (reference sequence). This CDR3 has 14 amino acids. The CDR3 coding sequence is TGTGCCAGCAGCTTAGCGGGGGCGGGGGATACGCAGTATTTT. Amino acid sequence: CASSLAGAGDTQYF.

This clonotype came up many times. The gene calls are TRBV5-6 and TRBJ2-5; 7 nucleotides agree with TRBD1. With V trimmed by 4 bases and J by 5 bases, 11 bases remained unmatched. The germline gives CDR1 SGHDT, CDR2 YYEEEE. The CDR3 loop spans 15 amino acids. CDR3 sequence (DNA): TGTGCCAGCAGCACCGGGACAGCCTCCAGGGAGACCCAGTACTTC. The encoded protein is CASSTGTASRETQYF.

This clonotype was counted ten times or more. This chain connects TRBV19 to TRBJ1-1, with D uncertain. Between the trimmed V and J ends, which lost 4 bases and 2 bases, there was a span of 11 bases. The CDR3 is made up of 14 amino acids. Per the germline V gene, CDR1 is LNHDA and CDR2 is SQIVND (reference sequence). The CDR3 DNA follows: TGTGCCAGTAGTACACGTTACGAAAACACTGAAGCTTTCTTT. This codes for CASSTRYENTEAFF.

This clonotype was picked up a small number of times. This chain joins TRBV5-6 and TRBJ1-5, with TRBD1 matching 7 bases. The CDR3 covers 14 residues. Trimming at V came to 2 bases and at J to 5 bases, leaving 4 bases not matched to a gene. Germline assignment: CDR1 SGHDT and CDR2 YYEEEE. The CDR3 DNA reads TGTGCCAGCAGCTTCGGACAGGAGGATCAGCCCCAGCATTTT. This sequence encodes CASSFGQEDQPQHF.

The chain is built from TRBV15 and TRBJ1-2; D unresolved. V was trimmed by 0 bases and J by 0 bases, leaving 8 bases between them. The length of the CDR3 is 15 residues. Germline assignment: CDR1 LNHNV and CDR2 YYDKDF (reference sequence). The CDR3 DNA reads as TGTGCCACCAGCAGAGACACCAGTGCTAACTATGGCTACACCTTC. The encoded protein is CATSRDTSANYGYTF.

This clonotype occurred many times. The V call is TRBV5-1, the J call TRBJ1-2; D is unclear. The germline V gene has CDR1 SGHRS and CDR2 YFSETQ. The CDR3 is 17 residues long. Trimming cost V 0 bases and J 0 bases, with 15 bases left between them. CDR3 coding DNA: TGCGCCAGCAGCTTGGGCGGTTTAGGAGAATCTAACTATGGCTACACCTTC. Its protein product is CASSLGGLGESNYGYTF.

This clonotype was picked up a small number of times. The V and J genes are TRBV19 and TRBJ2-2; TRBD2 aligns across 11 bases. This CDR3 contains 16 residues. V lost 4 bases to trimming and J lost 7 bases; unmatched junction nucleotides: 8. Looked up from germline, CDR1 is LNHDA and CDR2 is SQIVND (reference sequence). The CDR3 region has the DNA TGTGCCAGTAGTACCCCTCCCGGGACTAGCGGCGGGGAGCTGTTTTTT. It encodes CASSTPPGTSGGELFF.

For this clonotype: Compared with germline, one end of the junction differs, possibly owing to a read error. The CDR3 protein is CASSSSGPKSGELYF. The CDR3 DNA sequence: TGTGCCAGCAGTTCCTCCGGGCCCAAGTCCGGGGAGCTGTACTTC. J is TRBJ2-7 and V is TRBV7-9; TRBD2 might be the D (5 bases). This CDR3 has 15 residues. Germline V gene data show CDR1 as SEHNR and CDR2 as FQNEAQ (reference sequence).

J is TRBJ2-5 and V is TRBV7-2; no clear D gene. V was clipped by 1 base and J by 6 bases, with 12 bases between them. This CDR3 region has 14 residues. The germline gives CDR1 SGHTA, CDR2 FQGNSA. The CDR3 nucleotides read TGTGCCAGCAGCTTAGAAGGCCCAAACCAGACCCAGTACTTC. Translation: CASSLEGPNQTQYF.

The rearrangement joins TRBV9 to TRBJ2-1; D tentatively reads TRBD1 or TRBD2 (6 bases each). CDR1 is SGDLS and CDR2 is YYNGEE in the germline V gene. This CDR3 is built from 15 residues. V was shortened by 0 bases and J by 2 bases, with 9 bases between the two germline ends. The CDR3 region is CASSVGGDTYNEQFF. CDR3 nucleotide sequence: TGTGCCAGCAGCGTAGGCGGGGACACCTACAATGAGCAGTTCTTC.

This clonotype was observed at least ten times. The chain employs TRBV30 and TRBJ1-1; 8 bases fit TRBD1. Germline CDR1 GTSNPN, CDR2 SVGIG (reference sequence). Trimming removed 0 bases from V and 4 bases from J; junction bases left unmatched: 1. CDR3 length: 13 amino acids. In DNA, the CDR3 is TGTGCCTGGAGTGTAGACAGGGGCACTGAAGCTTTCTTT. Translation gives CAWSVDRGTEAFF.

V is TRBV29-1 and J is TRBJ1-1; possibly TRBD1 for D (6 bases). CDR1 is SQVTM, CDR2 ANQGSEA, per germline. V was clipped by 7 bases and J by 3 bases, with 15 bases between them. This CDR3 is 13 amino acids long. The CDR3 reads CSGQGILDTEAFF. The CDR3 DNA is TGCAGCGGGCAGGGGATTTTGGACACTGAAGCTTTCTTT.

This clonotype has just a few counts. This chain links TRBV20-1 with TRBJ1-1, with TRBD1 as a possible D gene (6 bases). The germline gives CDR1 DFQATT, CDR2 SNEGSKA (reference sequence). V dropped 8 bases and J dropped 0 bases, with 13 bases sitting between them. The CDR3 length is 13 residues. The CDR3 sequence is CSSRGGMNTEAFF. DNA for the CDR3: TGCAGTTCCCGGGGGGGCATGAACACTGAAGCTTTCTTT.

This chain connects TRBV6-5 to TRBJ2-7; D possibly uses TRBD1 or TRBD2 (6 bases each). V was shortened by 6 bases and J by 6 bases, with 24 bases between the two germline ends. The germline CDR1 and CDR2 sequences are MNHEY and SVGAGI. The CDR3 sequence is 16 residues long. The CDR3 sequence is CASSDGRDTPPSEQYF. The CDR3 DNA sequence: TGTGCCAGCAGCGATGGGCGGGACACCCCGCCCAGCGAGCAGTACTTC.

The chain links TRBV6-5 to TRBJ2-5; 7 bases are shared with TRBD1. V gave up 4 bases and J gave up 7 bases; unmatched junction bases: 6. The germline V gene encodes CDR1 MNHEY and CDR2 SVGAGI. The CDR3 runs to 13 residues. The CDR3 DNA is TGTGCCAGCAGTTTAATAGAGGGGGCGACCCAGTACTTC. As protein: CASSLIEGATQYF.

For the CDR3, the DNA is TGTGCCACCAGCCAGGGAGATTACGAGCAGTACTTC. This encodes CATSQGDYEQYF. The rearrangement joins TRBV24-1 to TRBJ2-7, with D perhaps TRBD1 or TRBD2 (5 bases each). The CDR3 runs to 12 residues. Trimming removed 7 bases at V and 4 bases at J, with 10 bases between. Germline CDR1 and CDR2: KGHDR and SFDVKD.

The chain recombines TRBV4-2 with TRBJ2-1; 8 nucleotides agree with TRBD2. The CDR3 consists of 17 residues. With V trimmed by 1 base and J by 5 bases, 10 bases remained unmatched. Germline loops: CDR1 LGHNA, CDR2 YNFKEQ. The CDR3 nucleotides are TGTGCCAGCAGCCAAGCTACGGGGGGGCGTCAGGACAATGAGCAGTTCTTC. This encodes CASSQATGGRQDNEQFF.

V is TRBV20-1 and J is TRBJ2-2; TRBD2 aligns across 10 bases. The CDR3 is made up of 19 amino acids. V lost 0 bases, J lost 3 bases, and 13 bases stayed unmatched. In germline, CDR1 is DFQATT, CDR2 SNEGSKA (reference sequence). This CDR3 reads CSAREGAGGPVVDTGELFF. In DNA, the CDR3 is TGCAGTGCTAGAGAGGGAGCGGGAGGGCCAGTGGTCGACACCGGGGAGCTGTTTTTT.